A single sample gave rise to the 22 T cell receptor beta chains below, sequenced in a study of T cells in women clearing cervical HPV infection. The method was immunoSEQ multiplex PCR; TCRdb's version includes in-frame clones alone and lacks a portion of them. This specimen shows 40,000 to 60,000 clones; the ten leading clones hold 0.95% to 1%. Specimen: blood buffy coat. These receptors were collected from a woman between 18 and 70 years old with a cervical HPV16 infection that either progressed to CIN3+ or cleared (not recorded which).

Turning to this clone: The read ends 3 residues early relative to the CDR3; the germline J gene fills the gap. The chain links TRBV19 to TRBJ1-5; D gene ambiguous. CDR3 size: 14 residues. V lost 0 bases, J lost 0 bases, and 3 bases lay in between. Looked up from germline, CDR1 is LNHDA and CDR2 is SQIVND (reference sequence). The CDR3 is CASSIDNSNQPQHF. The part of the CDR3 DNA that was read is TGTGCCAGTAGTATAGACAATAGCAATCAGCCC. The complete variable domain, with remaining parts taken from reference TRBV19 and TRBJ1-5, reads DGGITQSPKYLFRKEGQNVTLSCEQNLNHDAMYWYRQDPGQGLRLIYYSQIVNDFQKGDIAEGYSVSREKKESFPLTVTSAQKNPTAFYLCASSIDNSNQPQHFGDGTRLSIL.

About this clone itself: The CDR3 is cut off 3 residues early in the read; its end comes from the germline J gene. The chain is built from TRBV5-1 and TRBJ2-7; 8 nucleotides align to TRBD1. Germline V gene sequence: CDR1 SGHRS, CDR2 YFSETQ. This CDR3 has 14 residues. J gave up 2 bases and V 4 bases, and 5 bases lay outside the gene matches. The sequenced part of the CDR3 DNA is TGCGCCAGCAGCCGAGACAGGGGCACCTACGAG. It codes for CASSRDRGTYE. The whole CDR3 region reads CASSRDRGTYEQYF.

As to this clone: The read stops 3 residues short of the end of the CDR3; the missing end is completed from the germline J gene. The chain carries TRBV6-2 or TRBV6-3 and TRBJ2-7, with 9 bases identical to TRBD2. The germline V gene encodes CDR1 MNHEY and CDR2 SVGEGT. The CDR3 is made up of 15 amino acids. J gave up 1 base and V 3 bases, and 4 bases lay outside the gene matches. CDR3 DNA (partial): TGTGCCAGCAGTTATTCTAGCGGGGTTTCCTACGAG. This gives the protein CASSYSSGVSYE. The full CDR3 protein reads CASSYSSGVSYEQYF.

To note about this clone: The read falls 3 residues short of the CDR3 end, and the missing part is taken from the germline J gene. The chain is built from TRBV28 and TRBJ1-6, with a possible D match to TRBD1 (5 bases). V lost 2 bases and J 6 bases, leaving 8 bases between the germline ends. This CDR3 has 14 amino acids. Per the germline V gene, CDR1 is MDHEN and CDR2 is SYDVKM. This CDR3 is CASSLAGINSPLHF. The sequenced CDR3 bases are TGTGCCAGCAGTTTAGCAGGGATTAATTCACCC.

The CDR3 loop is CSAIPDRDTYGYTF. The DNA read from the CDR3 is TGCAGTGCTATCCCGGACAGGGATACTTATGGC. The chain is built from TRBV20-1 and TRBJ1-2, with 8 bases identical to TRBD1. From the germline J gene comes the end of the CDR3, since the read stops 3 residues before it. The V gene end was trimmed by 4 bases and the J gene end by 5 bases; junction bases not matched to a gene: 9. There are 14 residues in the CDR3. In germline, CDR1 is DFQATT, CDR2 SNEGSKA (reference sequence).

A note on this clone: The junction differs from germline at one of its ends, possibly a read error. The read comes to an end 3 residues before the CDR3 does, leaving the germline J gene to fill in the end. Additional DNA sequences in this sample encode the identical CDR3. The chain links TRBV29-1 to TRBJ1-3, with D possibly being TRBD1 (6 bases). The CDR3 runs 17 residues. CDR1 is SQVTM and CDR2 is ANQGSEA in the germline V gene. CDR3 bases read: TGCAGCGTTGAGTGGGGGCTACAGACCTTCTCTGGAAACACA. This gives the protein CSVEWGLQTFSGNT. The CDR3 as a whole reads CSVEWGLQTFSGNTIYF.

With regard to this clone: The read halts 3 residues ahead of the CDR3 end, with the missing end drawn from the germline J gene. The chain uses TRBV7-9 and TRBJ1-5; D call uncertain. Trimming removed 4 bases from V and 4 bases from J, with 5 bases in between. The CDR3 consists of 12 residues. From germline, CDR1 is SEHNR and CDR2 FQNEAQ (reference sequence). CDR3 amino acids: CASSSPNQPQHF. CDR3 DNA, as far as it was read: TGTGCCAGCAGCTCCCCTAATCAGCCC. Looking up the rest from reference TRBV7-9 and TRBJ1-5 gives the full variable domain: DTGVSQNPRHKITKRGQNVTFRCDPISEHNRLYWYRQTLGQGPEFLTYFQNEAQLEKSRLLSDRFSAERPKGSFSTLEIQRTEQGDSAMYLCASSSPNQPQHFGDGTRLSIL.

In regard to this clone: Coverage ceases 3 residues before the CDR3 finishes, and the germline J gene fills in the end. The rearrangement joins TRBV7-6 to TRBJ1-5; D not certain. With 5 bases removed from V and 4 bases from J, the gap between germline ends came to 21 bases. CDR1 SGHVS and CDR2 FNYEAQ come from the germline V gene. This CDR3 has 17 residues. CDR3 residues: CASSRHPDGGGNQPQHF. The CDR3 DNA, read in part, is TGTGCCAGCAGCCGACATCCGGACGGAGGCGGGAATCAGCCC.

As for this clone: The CDR3 goes on 3 residues after the read ends, and that part is filled in from the germline J gene. V is TRBV11-2 and J is TRBJ2-1; 9 nucleotides agree with TRBD1. V trimming: 3 bases; J trimming: 7 bases; junction bases outside the gene matches: 7. CDR1 is SGHAT and CDR2 is FQNNGV in the germline V gene. This CDR3 is built from 15 residues. This chain's CDR3 is CASSFRTGVGNEQFF. The sequenced part of the CDR3 DNA is TGTGCCAGCAGCTTCCGGACAGGGGTAGGAAATGAG.

As regards this clone: Read data end 3 residues before the CDR3 end; the end is taken from the germline J gene. J is TRBJ1-6 and V is TRBV6-1; D perhaps matches TRBD1 (6 bases). The CDR3 is made up of 15 amino acids. Germline V lookup: CDR1 MNHNS, CDR2 SASEGT. The V end lost 4 bases, the J end lost 8 bases, and 15 bases lay between the germline ends. The CDR3 sequence is CASSVNIAGDSPLHF. Partial CDR3 DNA: TGTGCCAGCAGTGTAAATATTGCAGGGGATTCACCC.

Concerning this clone itself: The observed sequence ends 3 residues before the CDR3 terminus, with the missing tail filled in from the germline J gene. The V call is TRBV19, the J call TRBJ2-1, with 12 bases matching TRBD2. The CDR3 is 16 residues long. The ends lost 6 bases at V and 4 bases at J; junction bases unmatched: 7. Per germline, CDR1 LNHDA and CDR2 SQIVND (reference sequence). CDR3 loop: CASRLVLAGGYNEQFF. The sequenced CDR3 bases are TGTGCCAGTAGGCTCGTACTAGCGGGGGGATACAATGAG.

Comment on this clone: The CDR3 goes on 3 residues after the read ends, and that part is filled in from the germline J gene. The V call is TRBV2, the J call TRBJ1-1, with 9 bases fitting TRBD1. The V and J ends lost 5 bases and 5 bases, in that order; junction bases with no gene match: 9. Germline V gene data show CDR1 as SNHLY and CDR2 as FYNNEI. The CDR3 runs 15 residues. Incomplete CDR3 DNA: TGTGCCAGCAGTTTCCAGACAGGGGGAGGTACTGAA. Amino acids: CASSFQTGGGTE. The whole CDR3 protein reads CASSFQTGGGTEAFF.

About this clone: Coverage ceases 3 residues before the CDR3 finishes, and the germline J gene fills in the end. The J gene is TRBJ2-2, the V gene TRBV19, with unresolved D. This CDR3 is 16 amino acids long. Germline lookup yields CDR1 LNHDA and CDR2 SQIVND (reference sequence). The CDR3 loop is CASKVGRSSYNSPLFF. The sequenced CDR3 bases are TGTGCCAGTAAAGTGGGCAGGAGCTCCTATAATTCACCG.

Details on this clone: The read falls 3 residues short of the CDR3 end, and the missing part is taken from the germline J gene. V gene TRBV7-9 combines with J gene TRBJ2-3; maybe TRBD1 (6 bases). In germline, CDR1 is SEHNR, CDR2 FQNEAQ (reference sequence). Trimming left V 6 bases short and J 5 bases short, with 15 bases between. This CDR3 contains 14 residues. The covered CDR3 bases are TGTGCCAGCAGTTACGGGACACGTGGAGATACG. This gives the protein CASSYGTRGDT. The complete CDR3 sequence is CASSYGTRGDTQYF.

As for this clone: Read data end 3 residues before the CDR3 end; the end is taken from the germline J gene. This chain joins TRBV28 and TRBJ1-1, with unresolved D. CDR3 length equals 13 residues. Germline CDR1 is MDHEN and CDR2 is SYDVKM. Between the trimmed V and J ends, which lost 6 bases and 0 bases, there was a span of 8 bases. The CDR3 reads CASSPTMNTEAFF. The sequenced part of the CDR3 DNA is TGTGCCAGCAGCCCAACAATGAACACTGAA.

With regard to this clone: The sequenced fragment ends 3 residues before the CDR3 boundary, so the rest is inferred from the germline J gene. V gene TRBV4-2 combines with J gene TRBJ2-3, with D perhaps given as TRBD1 or TRBD2 (6 bases each). Germline V gene data show CDR1 as LGHNA and CDR2 as YNFKEQ. CDR3 length equals 15 residues. CDR3 in amino acids: CASSHRTTGRRTQYF. The CDR3 DNA, read in part, is TGTGCCAGCAGCCATCGAACCACAGGGAGGAGGACG.

Turning to this clone: The sequence runs out 3 residues before the end of the CDR3; the remainder is reconstructed from the germline J gene. The chain employs TRBV19 and TRBJ1-1, with 7 nucleotides matching TRBD1. The CDR3 sequence is 14 residues long. V lost 2 bases, J lost 7 bases, and 7 bases stayed unmatched. Per the germline V gene, CDR1 is LNHDA and CDR2 is SQIVND (reference sequence). The CDR3 region is CASSIQTGMGEAFF. CDR3 DNA (partial): TGTGCCAGTAGTATACAGACAGGGATGGGTGAA.

A remark on this clone: With the read ending 3 residues before the CDR3 end, the germline J gene is used to fill in that end. V gene TRBV20-1 combines with J gene TRBJ1-3; TRBD1 agrees at 7 bases. With V trimmed by 5 bases and J by 0 bases, 10 bases remained unmatched. The V gene's germline CDR1 is DFQATT and CDR2 SNEGSKA (reference sequence). The CDR3 totals 16 residues. The covered CDR3 bases are TGCAGTGCTCGCGACAGGGTTTTATCCTCTGGAAACACC. Its translation is CSARDRVLSSGNT. From start to end, the CDR3 is CSARDRVLSSGNTIYF.

In the case of this clone: With the read ending 3 residues before the CDR3 end, the germline J gene is used to fill in that end. The chain recombines TRBV3-1 (or the pseudogene TRBV3-2) with TRBJ2-2; 10 bases match TRBD2. Trimming cost V 6 bases and J 5 bases; bases outside gene matches: 6. Germline assignment: CDR1 LGHDT and CDR2 YNNKEL (reference sequence). CDR3 length equals 15 residues. CDR3 residues: CASRVLAGGTGELFF. The DNA read from the CDR3 is TGTGCCAGCAGGGTGTTAGCGGGGGGAACCGGGGAG.

About this clone itself: The read falls 3 residues short of the CDR3 end, and the missing part is taken from the germline J gene. The rearrangement joins TRBV19 to TRBJ1-4; perhaps TRBD1 as D (6 bases). This CDR3 has 14 amino acids. Per the germline V gene, CDR1 is LNHDA and CDR2 is SQIVND (reference sequence). CDR3 region: CASGRDTENSPLFF. The sequenced CDR3 bases are TGTGCCAGTGGGCGGGACACTGAGAATTCACCA.

In the case of this clone: Sequencing ends 3 residues short of the CDR3 end; the germline J gene provides the rest. J is TRBJ2-2 and V is TRBV6-1; perhaps TRBD2 as D (6 bases). Germline-derived CDR1 and CDR2 are MNHNS and SASEGT. This CDR3 spans 14 amino acids. The CDR3 sequence: CASSEVAENEKLFF. The covered CDR3 bases are TGTGCCAGCAGTGAAGTAGCGGAAAATGAAAAG.

To note about this clone: The sequenced fragment ends 3 residues before the CDR3 boundary, so the rest is inferred from the germline J gene. The chain is built from TRBV19 and TRBJ1-2; TRBD1 aligns across 7 bases. Germline lookup yields CDR1 LNHDA and CDR2 SQIVND (reference sequence). The CDR3 extends over 14 amino acids. CDR3 DNA, as far as it was read: TGTGCCAGTAGTATTGGCAGGGGGATGGACGAC. Protein sequence: CASSIGRGMDD. The entire CDR3 is CASSIGRGMDDYTF.